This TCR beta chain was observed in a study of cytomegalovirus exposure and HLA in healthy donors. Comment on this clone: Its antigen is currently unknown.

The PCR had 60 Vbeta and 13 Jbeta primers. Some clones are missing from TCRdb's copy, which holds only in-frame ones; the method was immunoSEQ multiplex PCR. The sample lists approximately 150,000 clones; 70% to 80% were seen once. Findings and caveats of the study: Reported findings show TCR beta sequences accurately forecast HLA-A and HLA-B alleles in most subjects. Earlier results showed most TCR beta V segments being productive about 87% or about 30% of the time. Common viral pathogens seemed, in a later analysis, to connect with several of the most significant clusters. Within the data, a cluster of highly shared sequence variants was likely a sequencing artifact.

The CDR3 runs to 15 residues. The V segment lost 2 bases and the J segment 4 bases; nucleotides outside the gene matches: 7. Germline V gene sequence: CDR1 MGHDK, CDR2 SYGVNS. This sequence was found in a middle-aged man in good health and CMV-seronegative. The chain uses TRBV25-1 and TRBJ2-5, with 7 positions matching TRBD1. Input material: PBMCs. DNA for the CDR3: TGTGCCAGCAGTGAACCGACAGGGCGCAGAGAGACCCAGTACTTC. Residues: CASSEPTGRRETQYF. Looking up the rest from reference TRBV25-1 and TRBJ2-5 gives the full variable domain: EADIYQTPRYLVIGTGKKITLECSQTMGHDKMYWYQQDPGMELHLIHYSYGVNSTEKGDLSSESTVSRIRTEHFPLTLESARPSHTSQYLCASSEPTGRRETQYFGPGTRLLVL.